Listed below are T cell receptor beta chains from one sample, sequenced in a study of T cells in localized non-small cell lung cancer. Measured with immunoSEQ multiplex PCR; TCRdb has only the in-frame clones, and not every one. The table lists 35,000 or so clones, about 90% of them singletons. Here the sequenced sample was peripheral blood, taken before any cancer treatment. Source of these receptors: a woman aged 35 to 70 with stage I lung adenocarcinoma. The CDR3 runs from the conserved cysteine through the conserved F or W.

>TRBV5-4|TRBJ2-5
CASTRGGAQETQYF
>TRBV5-3|TRBJ2-1
CARSLSSPPSGSYEQFF
>TRBV18|TRBJ2-3
CASSPLVATPQYTDTQYF
>TRBV4-1|TRBJ2-7
CASSSGSGYEQYF
>TRBV2|TRBJ2-6
CASRGHSGANVLTF
>TRBV28|TRBJ1-5
CASSLSGAGDQPQHF
>TRBV27|TRBJ1-6
CASSFRRGDSPLHF
>TRBV19|TRBJ1-1
CASNGFLGTEAFF
>TRBV7-3|TRBJ2-1
CASSLTGTTGRNEQFF
>TRBV5-4|TRBJ2-1
CASSLDGQRQFF
>TRBV19|TRBJ2-5
CASSIGGLETQYF
>TRBV18|TRBJ1-2
CASSRFPGGYGYTF
>TRBV30|TRBJ2-5
CAWSVLETQYF
>TRBV5-4|TRBJ1-1
CASSHTPGQGGAEAFF
>TRBV4-1|TRBJ2-2
CASSQDGIRRSGELFF
>TRBV5-6|TRBJ1-1
CASSAGDRVVFF
>TRBV5-1|TRBJ2-5
CASSSDRPGGTQYF
>TRBV29-1|TRBJ2-7
CSAGGGSYEQYF
>TRBV14|TRBJ2-1
CASSQDLWDNEQFF
>TRBV28|TRBJ2-1
CASSSLAGGGGSYNEQFF
>TRBV30|TRBJ2-6
CASSSGTSGANVLTF
>TRBV30|TRBJ2-6
CALSAGIISGANVLTF
>TRBV18|TRBJ1-4
CASSPYSGQGGEKLFF
>TRBV5-1|TRBJ2-1
CASSFISGLGSYNEQFF
>TRBV7-9|TRBJ2-1
CASSPRGAGTSAHEQFF
>TRBV6-1|TRBJ2-3
CASTEPAYTDTQYF
>TRBV11-3|TRBJ2-3
CASSRSAAPTDTQYF
>TRBV6-6|TRBJ2-2
CASSYWDYTGELFF
>TRBV2|TRBJ1-1
CATDQPGRETKAFF
>TRBV18|TRBJ2-3
CASSPTSEADTQYF
>TRBV13|TRBJ2-7
CASSSTDNYEQYF
>TRBV6-1|TRBJ1-1
CASIDEGRNTEAFF
>TRBV29-1|TRBJ2-7
CSVASDGGGREQYF
>TRBV5-8|TRBJ1-3
CASSRGQGWTGNTIYF
>TRBV6-1|TRBJ1-2
CASSEPGQGDGYTF
>TRBV6-9|TRBJ2-7
CASSYGDSSYEQYF